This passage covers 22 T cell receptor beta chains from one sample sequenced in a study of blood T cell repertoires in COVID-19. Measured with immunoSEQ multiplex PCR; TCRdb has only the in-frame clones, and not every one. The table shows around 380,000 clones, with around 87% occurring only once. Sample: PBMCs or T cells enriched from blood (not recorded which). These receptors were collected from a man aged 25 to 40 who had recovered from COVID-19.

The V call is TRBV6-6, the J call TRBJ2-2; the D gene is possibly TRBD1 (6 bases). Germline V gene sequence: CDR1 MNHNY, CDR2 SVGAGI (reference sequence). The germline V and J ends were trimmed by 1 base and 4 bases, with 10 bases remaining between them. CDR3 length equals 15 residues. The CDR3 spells CASSYLVGGTGELFF. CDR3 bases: TGTGCCAGCAGTTACTTAGTAGGGGGCACCGGGGAGCTGTTTTTT.

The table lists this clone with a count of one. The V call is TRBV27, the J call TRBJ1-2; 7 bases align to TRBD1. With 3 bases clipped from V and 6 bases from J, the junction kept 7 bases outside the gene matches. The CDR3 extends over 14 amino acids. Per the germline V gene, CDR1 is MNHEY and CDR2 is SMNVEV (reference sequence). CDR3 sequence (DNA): TGTGCCAGCAGTTTCCAGGGGGGCGCAGATGGCTACACCTTC. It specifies CASSFQGGADGYTF.

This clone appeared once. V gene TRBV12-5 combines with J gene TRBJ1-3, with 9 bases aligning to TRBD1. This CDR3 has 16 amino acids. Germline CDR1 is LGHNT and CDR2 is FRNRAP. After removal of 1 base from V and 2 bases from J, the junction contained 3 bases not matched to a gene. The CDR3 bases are TGTGCTAGTGGTTTGGATGGGGACAGGGCTGGAAACACCATATATTTT. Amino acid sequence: CASGLDGDRAGNTIYF. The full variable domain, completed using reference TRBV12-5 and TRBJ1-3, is DARVTQTPRHKVTEMGQEVTMRCQPILGHNTVFWYRQTMMQGLELLAYFRNRAPLDDSGMPKDRFSAEMPDATLATLKIQPSEPRDSAVYFCASGLDGDRAGNTIYFGEGSWLTVV.

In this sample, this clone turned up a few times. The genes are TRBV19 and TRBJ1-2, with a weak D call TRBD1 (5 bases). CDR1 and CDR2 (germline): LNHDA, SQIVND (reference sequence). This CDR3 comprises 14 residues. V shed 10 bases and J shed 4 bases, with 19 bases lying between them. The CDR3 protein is CATRDYQFVYGYTF. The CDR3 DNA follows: TGTGCCACCCGGGACTACCAATTTGTCTATGGCTACACCTTC. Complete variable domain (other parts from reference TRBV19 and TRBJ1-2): DGGITQSPKYLFRKEGQNVTLSCEQNLNHDAMYWYRQDPGQGLRLIYYSQIVNDFQKGDIAEGYSVSREKKESFPLTVTSAQKNPTAFYLCATRDYQFVYGYTFGSGTRLTVV.

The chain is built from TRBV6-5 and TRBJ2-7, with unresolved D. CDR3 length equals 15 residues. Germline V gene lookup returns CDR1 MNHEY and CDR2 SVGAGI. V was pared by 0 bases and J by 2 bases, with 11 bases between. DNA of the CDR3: TGTGCCAGCAGTTACTCGGGTGGGCGAACCTACGAGCAGTACTTC. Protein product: CASSYSGGRTYEQYF.

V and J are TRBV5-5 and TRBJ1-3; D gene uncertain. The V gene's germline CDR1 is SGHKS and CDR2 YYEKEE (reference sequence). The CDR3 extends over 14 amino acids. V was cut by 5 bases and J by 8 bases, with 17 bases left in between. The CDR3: CASRSRTGEDTIYF. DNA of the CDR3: TGTGCCAGCAGATCCCGGACTGGGGAGGACACCATATATTTT.

CDR3 DNA sequence: TGTGCCAGCAGTCTCGAGCCAGGGGTGGCATCACCCCTCCACTTT. It is translated as CASSLEPGVASPLHF. The V and J genes are TRBV6-6 and TRBJ1-6; D might be TRBD1 (6 bases). CDR3 size: 15 residues. The ends were cut back, 5 bases at V and 10 bases at J, with 18 bases in the middle. Germline loops: CDR1 MNHNY, CDR2 SVGAGI (reference sequence).

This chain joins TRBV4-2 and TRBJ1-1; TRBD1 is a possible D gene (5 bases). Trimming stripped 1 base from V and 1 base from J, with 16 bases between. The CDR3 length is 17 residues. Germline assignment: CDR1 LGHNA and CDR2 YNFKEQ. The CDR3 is CASSQVPQGLRNTEAFF. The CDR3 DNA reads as TGTGCCAGCAGCCAAGTCCCGCAGGGTTTAAGGAACACTGAAGCTTTCTTT.

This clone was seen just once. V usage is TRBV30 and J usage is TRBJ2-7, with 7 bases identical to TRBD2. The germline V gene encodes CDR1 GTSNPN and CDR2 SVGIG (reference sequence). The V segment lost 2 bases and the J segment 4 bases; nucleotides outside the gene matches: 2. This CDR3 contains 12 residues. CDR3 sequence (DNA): TGTGCCTGGAGTCGGGGGGATTACGAGCAGTACTTC. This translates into CAWSRGDYEQYF. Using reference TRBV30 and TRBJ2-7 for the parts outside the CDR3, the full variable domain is SQTIHQWPATLVQPVGSPLSLECTVEGTSNPNLYWYRQAAGRGLQLLFYSVGIGQISSEVPQNLSASRPQDRQFILSSKKLLLSDSGFYLCAWSRGDYEQYFGPGTRLTVT.

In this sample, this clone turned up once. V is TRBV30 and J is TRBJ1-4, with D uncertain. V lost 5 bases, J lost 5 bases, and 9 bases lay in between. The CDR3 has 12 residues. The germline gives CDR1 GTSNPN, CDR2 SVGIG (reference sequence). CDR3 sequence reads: CAWQRYNEKLFF. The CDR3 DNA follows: TGTGCCTGGCAGCGGTACAATGAAAAACTGTTTTTT.

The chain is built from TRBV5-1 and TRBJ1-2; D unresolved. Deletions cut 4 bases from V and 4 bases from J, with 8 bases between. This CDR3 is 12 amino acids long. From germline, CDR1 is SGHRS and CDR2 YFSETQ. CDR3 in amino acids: CASSADSYGYTF. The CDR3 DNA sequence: TGCGCCAGCAGCGCAGACTCCTATGGCTACACCTTC.

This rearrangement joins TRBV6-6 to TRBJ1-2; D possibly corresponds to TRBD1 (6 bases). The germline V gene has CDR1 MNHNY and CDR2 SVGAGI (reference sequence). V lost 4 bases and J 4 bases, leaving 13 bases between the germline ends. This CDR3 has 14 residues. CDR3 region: CASSFSGGAYGYTF. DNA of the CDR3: TGTGCCAGCAGTTTCTCGGGGGGGGCCTATGGCTACACCTTC.

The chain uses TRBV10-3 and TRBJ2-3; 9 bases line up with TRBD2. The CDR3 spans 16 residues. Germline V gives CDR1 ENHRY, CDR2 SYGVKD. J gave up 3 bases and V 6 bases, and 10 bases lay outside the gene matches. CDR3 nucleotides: TGTGCCATCAGCCTCATAGCGGGGGCCTCGACAGATACGCAGTATTTT. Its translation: CAISLIAGASTDTQYF.

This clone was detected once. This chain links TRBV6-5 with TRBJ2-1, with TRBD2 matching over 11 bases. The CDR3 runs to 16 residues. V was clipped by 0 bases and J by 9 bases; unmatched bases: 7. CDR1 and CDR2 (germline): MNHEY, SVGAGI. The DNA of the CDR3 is TGTGCCAGCAGTTACTCGAGTAGCGGGGGGGCGGTTGAGCAGTTCTTC. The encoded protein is CASSYSSSGGAVEQFF.

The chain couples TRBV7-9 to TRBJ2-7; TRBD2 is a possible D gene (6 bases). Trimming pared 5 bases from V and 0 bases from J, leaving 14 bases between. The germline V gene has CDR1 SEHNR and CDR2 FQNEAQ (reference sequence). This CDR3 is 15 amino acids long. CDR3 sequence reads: CASSRGTFSSYEQYF. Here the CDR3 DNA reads TGTGCCAGCAGCCGGGGGACTTTCAGCTCCTACGAGCAGTACTTC.

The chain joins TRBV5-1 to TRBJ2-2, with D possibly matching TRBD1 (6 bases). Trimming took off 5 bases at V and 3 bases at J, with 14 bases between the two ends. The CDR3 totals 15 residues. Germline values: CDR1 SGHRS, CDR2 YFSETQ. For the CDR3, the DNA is TGCGCCAGCAGTTCAGGGGAAGGCCACACCGGGGAGCTGTTTTTT. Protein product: CASSSGEGHTGELFF.

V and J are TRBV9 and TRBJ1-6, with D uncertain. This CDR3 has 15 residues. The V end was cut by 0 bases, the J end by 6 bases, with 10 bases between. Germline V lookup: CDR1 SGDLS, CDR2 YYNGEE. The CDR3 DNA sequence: TGTGCCAGCAGCGTAGGCTGGGAGGCTAATTCACCCCTCCACTTT. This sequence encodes CASSVGWEANSPLHF.

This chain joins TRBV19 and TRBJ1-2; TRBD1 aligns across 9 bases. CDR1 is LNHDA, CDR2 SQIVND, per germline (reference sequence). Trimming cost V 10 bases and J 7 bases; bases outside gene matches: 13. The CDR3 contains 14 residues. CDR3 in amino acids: CATQVGQGSAGYTF. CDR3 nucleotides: TGTGCCACTCAGGTCGGACAGGGGAGCGCTGGCTACACCTTC.

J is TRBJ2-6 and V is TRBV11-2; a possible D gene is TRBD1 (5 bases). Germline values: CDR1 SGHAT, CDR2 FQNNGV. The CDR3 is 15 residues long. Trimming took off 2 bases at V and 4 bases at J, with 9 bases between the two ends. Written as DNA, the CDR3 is TGTGCCAGCAGCTTACTAGGGGCCGGGGCCAACGTCCTGACTTTC. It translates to CASSLLGAGANVLTF.

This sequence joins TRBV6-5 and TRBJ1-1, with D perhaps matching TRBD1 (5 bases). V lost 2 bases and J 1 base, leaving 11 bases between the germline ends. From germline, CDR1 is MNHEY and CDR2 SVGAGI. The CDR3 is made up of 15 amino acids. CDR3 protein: CASSYLRGKNTEAFF. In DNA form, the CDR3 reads TGTGCCAGCAGTTACCTTCGGGGGAAGAACACTGAAGCTTTCTTT.

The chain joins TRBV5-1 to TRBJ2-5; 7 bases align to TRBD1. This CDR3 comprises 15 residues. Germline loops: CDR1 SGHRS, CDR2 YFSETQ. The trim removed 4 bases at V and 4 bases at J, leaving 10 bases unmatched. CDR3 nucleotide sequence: TGCGCCAGCAGCCCGGGATCGACAGGGCGAGAGACCCAGTACTTC. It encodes CASSPGSTGRETQYF. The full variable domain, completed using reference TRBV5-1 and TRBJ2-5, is KAGVTQTPRYLIKTRGQQVTLSCSPISGHRSVSWYQQTPGQGLQFLFEYFSETQRNKGNFPGRFSGRQFSNSRSEMNVSTLELGDSALYLCASSPGSTGRETQYFGPGTRLLVL.

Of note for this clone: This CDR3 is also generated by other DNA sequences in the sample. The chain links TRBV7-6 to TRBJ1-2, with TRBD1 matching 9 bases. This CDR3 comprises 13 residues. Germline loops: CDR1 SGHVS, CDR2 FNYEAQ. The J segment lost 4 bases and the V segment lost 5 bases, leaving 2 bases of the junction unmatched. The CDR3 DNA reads TGTGCCAGCAGCCTGGACAGGGGCTATGGCTACACCTTC. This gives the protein CASSLDRGYGYTF.